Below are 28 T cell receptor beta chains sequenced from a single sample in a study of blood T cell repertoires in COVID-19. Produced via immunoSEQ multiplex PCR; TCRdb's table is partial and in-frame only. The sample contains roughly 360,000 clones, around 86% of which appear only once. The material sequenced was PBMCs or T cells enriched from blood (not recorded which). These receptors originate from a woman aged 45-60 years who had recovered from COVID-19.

For the CDR3, the DNA is TGCGCCAGCAGCCAAGTACAGGTTCGGGGACAGGGGGGCGAGCAGTACTTC. Encoded protein: CASSQVQVRGQGGEQYF. V is TRBV4-1 and J is TRBJ2-7; 11 nucleotides agree with TRBD1. Germline values: CDR1 MGHRA, CDR2 YSYEKL. The CDR3 consists of 17 residues. The junction had 11 bases not matched to a gene; V was cut back by 1 base and J by 6 bases.

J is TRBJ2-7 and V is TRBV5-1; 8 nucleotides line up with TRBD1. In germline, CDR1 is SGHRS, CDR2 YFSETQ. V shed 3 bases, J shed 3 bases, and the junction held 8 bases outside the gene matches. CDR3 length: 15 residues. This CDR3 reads CASSSTDRGYYEQYF. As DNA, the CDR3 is TGCGCCAGCAGCTCAACTGACAGGGGATACTACGAGCAGTACTTC.

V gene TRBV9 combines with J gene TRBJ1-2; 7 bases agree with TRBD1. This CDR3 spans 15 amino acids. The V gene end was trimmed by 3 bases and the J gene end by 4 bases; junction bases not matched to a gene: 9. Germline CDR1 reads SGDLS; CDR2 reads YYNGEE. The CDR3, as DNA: TGTGCCAGCAGCGAGACTCCGACAGGGCGCTATGGCTACACCTTC. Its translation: CASSETPTGRYGYTF.

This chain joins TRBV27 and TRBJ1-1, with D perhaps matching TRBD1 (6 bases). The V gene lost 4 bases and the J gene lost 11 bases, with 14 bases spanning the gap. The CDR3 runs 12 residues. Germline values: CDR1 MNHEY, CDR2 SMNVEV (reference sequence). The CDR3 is CASSYAGGVAFF. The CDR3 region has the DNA TGTGCCAGCAGTTATGCGGGGGGCGTTGCTTTCTTT.

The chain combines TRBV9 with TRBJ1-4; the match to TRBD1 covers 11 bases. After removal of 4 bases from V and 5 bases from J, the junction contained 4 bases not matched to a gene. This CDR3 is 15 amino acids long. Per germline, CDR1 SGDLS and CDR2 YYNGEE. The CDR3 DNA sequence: TGTGCCAGCAGCCCCGGGACAGGGGGAAATGAAAAACTGTTTTTT. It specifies CASSPGTGGNEKLFF.

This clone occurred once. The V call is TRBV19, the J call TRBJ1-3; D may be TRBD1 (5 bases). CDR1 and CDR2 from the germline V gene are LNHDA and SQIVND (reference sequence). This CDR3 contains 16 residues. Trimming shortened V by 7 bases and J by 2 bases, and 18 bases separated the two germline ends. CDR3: CASMESGSRAGNTIYF. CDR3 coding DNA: TGTGCCAGTATGGAGTCGGGTTCCAGGGCTGGAAACACCATATATTTT.

The CDR3 region has the DNA TGTGCCAGTAGCGGGGACATAACCGTCGGAATCCGTCAGCCCCAGCATTTT. It yields the protein CASSGDITVGIRQPQHF. V gene TRBV19 combines with J gene TRBJ1-5; D may be TRBD1 (6 bases). Germline CDR1 is LNHDA and CDR2 is SQIVND (reference sequence). This CDR3 spans 17 amino acids. Trimming cost V 6 bases and J 6 bases, with 24 bases left between them. Filled out from reference TRBV19 and TRBJ1-5, the complete variable domain reads DGGITQSPKYLFRKEGQNVTLSCEQNLNHDAMYWYRQDPGQGLRLIYYSQIVNDFQKGDIAEGYSVSREKKESFPLTVTSAQKNPTAFYLCASSGDITVGIRQPQHFGDGTRLSIL.

The CDR3 nucleotides are TGTGCCAGCTCACCACAGAAGACCAACCGGGGGGTCGAGCAGTACTTC. Protein product: CASSPQKTNRGVEQYF. The chain combines TRBV18 with TRBJ2-7, with 7 bases matching TRBD2. This CDR3 has 16 amino acids. The trim removed 1 base at V and 6 bases at J, leaving 12 bases unmatched. Germline V gene lookup returns CDR1 KGHSH and CDR2 LQKENI. Complete variable domain (other parts from reference TRBV18 and TRBJ2-7): NAGVMQNPRHLVRRRGQEARLRCSPMKGHSHVYWYRQLPEEGLKFMVYLQKENIIDESGMPKERFSAEFPKEGPSILRIQQVVRGDSAAYFCASSPQKTNRGVEQYFGPGTRLTVT.

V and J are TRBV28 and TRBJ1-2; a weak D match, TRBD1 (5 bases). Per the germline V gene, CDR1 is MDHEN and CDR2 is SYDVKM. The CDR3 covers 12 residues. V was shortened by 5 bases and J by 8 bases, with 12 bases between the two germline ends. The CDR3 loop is CASSKDISGYTF. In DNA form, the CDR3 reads TGTGCCAGCAGTAAGGACATATCCGGCTACACCTTC.

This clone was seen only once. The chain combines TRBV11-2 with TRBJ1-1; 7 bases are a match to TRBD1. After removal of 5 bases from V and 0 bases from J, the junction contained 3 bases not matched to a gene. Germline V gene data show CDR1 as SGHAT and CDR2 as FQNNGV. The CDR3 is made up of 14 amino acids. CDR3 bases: TGTGCCAGCAGCCTGGGACAGTTGAACACTGAAGCTTTCTTT. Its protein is CASSLGQLNTEAFF.

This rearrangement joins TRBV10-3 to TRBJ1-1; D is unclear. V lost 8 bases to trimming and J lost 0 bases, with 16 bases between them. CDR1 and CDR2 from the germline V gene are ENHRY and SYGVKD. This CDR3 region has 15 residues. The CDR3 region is CAILDDQRLNTEAFF. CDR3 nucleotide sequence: TGTGCCATCTTGGATGATCAGCGATTGAACACTGAAGCTTTCTTT.

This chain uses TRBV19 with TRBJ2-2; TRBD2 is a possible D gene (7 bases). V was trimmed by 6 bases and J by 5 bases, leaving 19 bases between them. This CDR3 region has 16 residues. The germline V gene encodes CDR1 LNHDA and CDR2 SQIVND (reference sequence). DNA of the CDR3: TGTGCCAGTAGAAAAACGGGGGGCGGCCCAACCGGGGAGCTGTTTTTT. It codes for CASRKTGGGPTGELFF.

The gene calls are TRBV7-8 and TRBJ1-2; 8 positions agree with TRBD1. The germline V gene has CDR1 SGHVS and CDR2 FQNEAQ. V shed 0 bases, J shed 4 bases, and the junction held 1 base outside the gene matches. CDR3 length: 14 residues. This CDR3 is CASSLAGQAYGYTF. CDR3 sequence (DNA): TGTGCCAGCAGCTTAGCGGGACAGGCCTATGGCTACACCTTC.

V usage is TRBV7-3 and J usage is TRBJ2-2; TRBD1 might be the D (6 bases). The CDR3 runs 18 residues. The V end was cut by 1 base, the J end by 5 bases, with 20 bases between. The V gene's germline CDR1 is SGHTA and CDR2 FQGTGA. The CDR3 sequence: CASSLRGHSADTTGELFF. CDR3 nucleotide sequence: TGTGCCAGCAGCTTAAGGGGGCACTCGGCGGATACTACCGGGGAGCTGTTTTTT.

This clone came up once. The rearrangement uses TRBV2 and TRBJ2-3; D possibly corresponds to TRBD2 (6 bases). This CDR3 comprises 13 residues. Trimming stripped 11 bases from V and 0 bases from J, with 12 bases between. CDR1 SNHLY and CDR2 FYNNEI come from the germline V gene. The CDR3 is CAGQLASTDTQYF. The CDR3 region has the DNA TGTGCCGGACAACTAGCAAGCACAGATACGCAGTATTTT.

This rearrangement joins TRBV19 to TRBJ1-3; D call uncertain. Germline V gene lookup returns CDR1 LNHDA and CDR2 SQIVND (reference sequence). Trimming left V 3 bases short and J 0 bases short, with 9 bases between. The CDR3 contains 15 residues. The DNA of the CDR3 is TGTGCCAGTAGTATCTTGAGAAACTCTGGAAACACCATATATTTT. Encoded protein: CASSILRNSGNTIYF. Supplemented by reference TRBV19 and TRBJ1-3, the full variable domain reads DGGITQSPKYLFRKEGQNVTLSCEQNLNHDAMYWYRQDPGQGLRLIYYSQIVNDFQKGDIAEGYSVSREKKESFPLTVTSAQKNPTAFYLCASSILRNSGNTIYFGEGSWLTVV.

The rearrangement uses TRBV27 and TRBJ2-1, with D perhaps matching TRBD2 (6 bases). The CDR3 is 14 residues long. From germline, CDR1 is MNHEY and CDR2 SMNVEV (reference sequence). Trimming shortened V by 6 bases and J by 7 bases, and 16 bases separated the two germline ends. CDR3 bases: TGTGCCAGCAGAGGCGGGACGGAATTTAATGAGCAGTTCTTC. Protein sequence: CASRGGTEFNEQFF.

CDR3 residues: CASSLTPRQTTNNEQFF. In DNA, the CDR3 is TGCGCCAGCAGCTTGACCCCGAGACAGACAACGAACAATGAGCAGTTCTTC. The gene calls are TRBV5-1 and TRBJ2-1; weak D call: TRBD1 (5 bases). The germline V gene encodes CDR1 SGHRS and CDR2 YFSETQ. CDR3 size: 17 residues. The V gene lost 1 base and the J gene lost 5 bases, with 19 bases spanning the gap.

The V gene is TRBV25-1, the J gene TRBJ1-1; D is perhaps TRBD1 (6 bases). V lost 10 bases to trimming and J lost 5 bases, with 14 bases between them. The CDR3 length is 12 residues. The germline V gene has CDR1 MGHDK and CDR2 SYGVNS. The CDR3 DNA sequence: TGTGCCACCGTTAGGGGGGGGACTGAAGCTTTCTTT. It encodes CATVRGGTEAFF.

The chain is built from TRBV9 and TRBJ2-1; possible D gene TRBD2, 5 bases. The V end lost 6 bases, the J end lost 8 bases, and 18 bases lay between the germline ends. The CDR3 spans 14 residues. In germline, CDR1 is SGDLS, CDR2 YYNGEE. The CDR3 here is CASTALAKGDEQFF. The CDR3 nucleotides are TGTGCCAGCACCGCTTTGGCAAAGGGAGATGAGCAGTTCTTC.

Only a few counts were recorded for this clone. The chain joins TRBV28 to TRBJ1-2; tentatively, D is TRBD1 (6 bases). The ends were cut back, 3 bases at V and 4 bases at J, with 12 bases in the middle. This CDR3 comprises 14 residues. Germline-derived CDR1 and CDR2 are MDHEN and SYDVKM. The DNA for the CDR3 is TGTGCCAGCAGTTTGCTGGGGGCGCTCTATGGCTACACCTTC. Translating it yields CASSLLGALYGYTF.

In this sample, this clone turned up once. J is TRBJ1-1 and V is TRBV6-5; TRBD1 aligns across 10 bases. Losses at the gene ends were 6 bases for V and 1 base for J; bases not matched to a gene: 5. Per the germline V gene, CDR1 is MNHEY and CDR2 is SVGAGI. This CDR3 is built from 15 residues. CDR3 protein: CASSYRTGGNTEAFF. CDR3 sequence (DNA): TGTGCCAGCAGCTACCGGACAGGGGGGAACACTGAAGCTTTCTTT.

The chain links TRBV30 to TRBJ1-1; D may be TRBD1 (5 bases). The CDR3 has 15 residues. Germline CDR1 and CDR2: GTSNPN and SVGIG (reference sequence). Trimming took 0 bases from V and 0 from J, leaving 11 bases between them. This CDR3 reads CAWSVWGGMNTEAFF. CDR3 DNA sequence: TGTGCCTGGAGTGTCTGGGGGGGGATGAACACTGAAGCTTTCTTT.

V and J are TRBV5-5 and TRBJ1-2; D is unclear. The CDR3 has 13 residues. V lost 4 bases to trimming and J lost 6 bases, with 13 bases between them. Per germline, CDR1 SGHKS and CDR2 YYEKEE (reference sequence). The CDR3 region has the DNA TGTGCCAGCAGCCCAAACGGTCTCGATGGCTACACCTTC. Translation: CASSPNGLDGYTF.

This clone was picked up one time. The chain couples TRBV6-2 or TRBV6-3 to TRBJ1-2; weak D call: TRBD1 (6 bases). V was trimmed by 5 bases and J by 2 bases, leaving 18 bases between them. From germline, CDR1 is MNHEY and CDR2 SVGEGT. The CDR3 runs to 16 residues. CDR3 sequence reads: CASSIFGTQLNYGYTF. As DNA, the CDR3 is TGTGCCAGCAGTATCTTCGGGACACAGCTCAACTATGGCTACACCTTC.

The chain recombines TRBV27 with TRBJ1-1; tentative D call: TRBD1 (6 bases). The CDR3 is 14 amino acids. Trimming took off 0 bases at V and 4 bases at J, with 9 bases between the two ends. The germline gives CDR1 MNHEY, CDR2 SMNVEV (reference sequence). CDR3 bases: TGTGCCAGCAGTTTATCGGGGGCCCTCACTGAAGCTTTCTTT. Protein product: CASSLSGALTEAFF.

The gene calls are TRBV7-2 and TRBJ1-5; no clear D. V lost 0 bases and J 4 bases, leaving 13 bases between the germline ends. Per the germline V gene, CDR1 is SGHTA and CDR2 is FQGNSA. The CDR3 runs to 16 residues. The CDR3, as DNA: TGTGCCAGCAGCTTAGCGGTGAGGTCAGTTAATCAGCCCCAGCATTTT. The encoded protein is CASSLAVRSVNQPQHF.

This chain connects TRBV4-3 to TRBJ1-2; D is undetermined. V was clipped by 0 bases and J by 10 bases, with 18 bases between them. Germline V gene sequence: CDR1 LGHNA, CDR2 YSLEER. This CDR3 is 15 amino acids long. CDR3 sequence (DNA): TGCGCCAGCAGCCAAGATACGGGCGGGCAGGATGACTACACCTTC. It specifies CASSQDTGGQDDYTF.